This T cell receptor (beta chain) was retrieved from a study of T cells in Graves' hyperthyroidism and ophthalmopathy. Study-wide background: Peripheral blood specimens were obtained at initial diagnosis, prior to any treatment.

General study points: The model made its ophthalmopathy prediction, and onset followed a median approximately 6 months later.

RNA transcripts yielded amplified TCR beta CDR3 regions. The TCR CDR3 was amplified in a first-round RT-PCR using the HTBI primer set. TCRdb re-called the multiplex PCR reads with MiXCR, one entry per CDR3 protein. Among some 250,000 distinct CDR3 sequences, approximately 14% were seen once, and the ten largest hold 13%. This clonotype was seen many times. What it recognizes is unknown. The CDR3 sequence is 11 residues long. The germline CDR1 and CDR2 sequences are MNHNS and SASEGT. The V end lost 6 bases, the J end lost 4 bases, and 6 bases lay between the germline ends. The specimen sequenced was blood. The chain combines TRBV6-1 with TRBJ1-2; D is undetermined. This sequence was found in a woman between 40 and 55 years old with Graves' hyperthyroidism that later progressed to Graves' ophthalmopathy. The CDR3 DNA follows: TGTGCCAGCAGATCGGTCTATGGCTACACCTTC. It encodes CASRSVYGYTF.